Shown below are 18 T cell receptor beta chains from a single sample sequenced in a study of beta chain features in type 1 diabetes. The sequenced template was cDNA made from the entire isolated RNA. Produced via immunoSEQ multiplex PCR; TCRdb's table is partial and in-frame only. The table has around 300,000 clones, around 15% seen once. Sequenced material: central memory CD4+ T cells from blood. The source is a man aged 25-45 years in good health.

This clone was detected many times. DNA for the CDR3: TGTGCCAGGGGACCGGTTGAAAAACTGTTTTTT. Protein product: CARGPVEKLFF. The genes are TRBV21-1 and TRBJ1-4. TRBV21-1 constitutes a pseudogene. The CDR3 is 11 amino acids.

This clone was counted a few times. The chain is built from TRBV7-9 and TRBJ1-2; 7 bases align to TRBD1. The germline V gene encodes CDR1 SEHNR and CDR2 FQNEAQ (reference sequence). Unmatched junction bases numbered 6, after V lost 5 bases and J lost 0 bases. The CDR3 contains 15 residues. The chain's CDR3 is CASSREGTANYGYTF. The CDR3 DNA follows: TGTGCCAGCAGCCGCGAAGGGACAGCTAACTATGGCTACACCTTC.

This sequence joins TRBV7-3 and TRBJ2-1; D may be TRBD2 (5 bases). The germline gives CDR1 SGHTA, CDR2 FQGTGA. The CDR3 spans 16 residues. V was pared by 5 bases and J by 8 bases, with 22 bases between. CDR3 DNA: TGTGCCAGCAGCGCCGAATCGGGAATACTAGGCTATGAGCAGTTCTTC. Translation gives CASSAESGILGYEQFF.

This clone was counted only a few times. The gene calls are TRBV6-5 and TRBJ2-1; D may be TRBD1 (6 bases). V gave up 8 bases and J gave up 6 bases, with 14 bases separating them. The CDR3 is 13 residues long. The V gene's germline CDR1 is MNHEY and CDR2 SVGAGI. The CDR3 DNA reads TGTGCCAGCCGCCCGGGACACCTCAATGAGCAGTTCTTC. Amino acid sequence: CASRPGHLNEQFF.

The chain is built from TRBV19 and TRBJ2-1, with TRBD1 matching over 7 bases. This CDR3 has 15 residues. Losses at the gene ends were 6 bases for V and 8 bases for J; bases not matched to a gene: 13. Per the germline V gene, CDR1 is LNHDA and CDR2 is SQIVND (reference sequence). The CDR3 nucleotides are TGTGCCAGTAGGGAGAGGGGGCTTTACAACGATGAGCAGTTCTTC. Translating it yields CASRERGLYNDEQFF.

The chain employs TRBV9 and TRBJ2-4, with 8 bases aligning to TRBD2. Germline CDR1 SGDLS, CDR2 YYNGEE. The CDR3 is 13 amino acids. V dropped 7 bases and J dropped 9; count of bases not matched to a gene: 9. This CDR3 is CASGPGTRGIQYF. The CDR3, as DNA: TGTGCCAGCGGTCCCGGGACTAGAGGCATTCAGTACTTC.

This clone was seen many times. This rearrangement joins TRBV12-5 to TRBJ2-7, with D possibly being TRBD1 or TRBD2 (6 bases each). The CDR3 runs to 13 residues. Per germline, CDR1 LGHNT and CDR2 FRNRAP. The germline V and J ends were trimmed by 7 bases and 2 bases, with 12 bases remaining between them. As DNA, the CDR3 is TGTGCTAGTGTTCGGGGGACAACCTACGAGCAGTACTTC. This translates into CASVRGTTYEQYF.

The chain is built from TRBV6-6 and TRBJ2-4, with 8 bases aligning to TRBD1. Germline assignment: CDR1 MNHNY and CDR2 SVGAGI (reference sequence). Germline trimming cut 9 bases from V and 1 base from J; bases unmatched to any gene: 2. CDR3 length: 13 residues. In DNA form, the CDR3 reads TGTGCCAGAGGACAGGGCGCCAAAAACATTCAGTACTTC. This translates into CARGQGAKNIQYF.

The rearrangement joins TRBV27 to TRBJ2-7, with a weak D call TRBD1 (6 bases). The germline gives CDR1 MNHEY, CDR2 SMNVEV (reference sequence). V gave up 8 bases and J gave up 1 base, with 18 bases separating them. The CDR3 has 15 residues. CDR3 DNA: TGTGCCAGCCGTAGGTCCGGGACACTATCCTACGAGCAGTACGTC. It is translated as CASRRSGTLSYEQYV.

In its sample, this clone was seen a few times. The chain carries TRBV6-5 and TRBJ2-5, with TRBD2 matching over 14 bases. Looked up from germline, CDR1 is MNHEY and CDR2 is SVGAGI. J lost 5 bases, V lost 5 bases, and 4 bases had no gene match. The CDR3 contains 15 residues. The CDR3 nucleotides are TGTGCCAGCAGTAGACTAGCGGGGGGGCTTGAGACCCAGTACTTC. This gives the protein CASSRLAGGLETQYF.

The chain carries TRBV29-1 and TRBJ2-7, with TRBD2 matching 12 bases. This CDR3 is 16 amino acids long. The V segment lost 6 bases and the J segment 1 base; nucleotides outside the gene matches: 10. Germline CDR1 reads SQVTM; CDR2 reads ANQGSEA. The CDR3: CSVGAVTSGGSYEQYF. CDR3 in DNA: TGCAGCGTCGGCGCGGTGACTAGCGGGGGATCCTACGAGCAGTACTTC.

The V call is TRBV15, the J call TRBJ2-3; perhaps D is TRBD1 or TRBD2 (7 bases each). Germline loops: CDR1 LNHNV, CDR2 YYDKDF (reference sequence). Trimming took off 2 bases at V and 6 bases at J, with 15 bases between the two ends. The CDR3 totals 15 residues. The DNA for the CDR3 is TGTGCCACCAGCAGACGACAGGGAGGGACGGATACGCAGTATTTT. Its protein product is CATSRRQGGTDTQYF.

The V call is TRBV5-4, the J call TRBJ2-5; D perhaps matches TRBD2 (5 bases). Germline CDR1 is SGHNT and CDR2 is YYREEE (reference sequence). This CDR3 has 14 amino acids. V lost 1 base to trimming and J lost 5 bases, with 12 bases between them. The CDR3 DNA follows: TGTGCCAGCAGCTTGTCGGGCGGGCTGGAGACCCAGTACTTC. Amino acids: CASSLSGGLETQYF.

The chain uses TRBV25-1 and TRBJ1-2; a weak D match, TRBD1 (6 bases). CDR1 MGHDK and CDR2 SYGVNS come from the germline V gene. CDR3 length: 15 amino acids. Trimming pared 6 bases from V and 4 bases from J, leaving 18 bases between. Here the CDR3 reads CASSAEDSLSYGYTF. DNA for the CDR3: TGTGCCAGCAGCGCCGAGGACAGCCTGTCCTATGGCTACACCTTC.

V is TRBV7-9 and J is TRBJ2-2; no clear D gene. The ends were cut back, 1 base at V and 3 bases at J, with 9 bases in the middle. The CDR3 spans 15 residues. Germline V lookup: CDR1 SEHNR, CDR2 FQNEAQ (reference sequence). CDR3 in DNA: TGTGCCAGCAGCTTAGGGGTCCGGGACACCGGGGAGCTGTTTTTT. It yields the protein CASSLGVRDTGELFF.

This clone has only a few counts. The V call is TRBV12-5, the J call TRBJ2-1; D could derive from TRBD1 or TRBD2 (5 bases each). Germline lookup yields CDR1 LGHNT and CDR2 FRNRAP. The V end lost 6 bases, the J end lost 4 bases, and 16 bases lay between the germline ends. The CDR3 loop spans 15 amino acids. The CDR3 nucleotides are TGTGCTAGTGGCAAGGACTTTGAGGGGTACAATGAGCAGTTCTTC. This encodes CASGKDFEGYNEQFF.

This clone has a handful of counts. J is TRBJ2-4 and V is TRBV7-8; D ambiguous. Trimming removed 5 bases from V and 2 bases from J, with 19 bases in between. The CDR3 contains 17 residues. Germline V gene lookup returns CDR1 SGHVS and CDR2 FQNEAQ. CDR3 protein: CASSPPLRFSTKNIQYF. In DNA form, the CDR3 reads TGTGCCAGCAGCCCCCCCCTCAGATTCTCGACCAAAAACATTCAGTACTTC.

This clone was seen only a few times. V usage is TRBV4-3 and J usage is TRBJ2-3; TRBD2 agrees at 8 bases. Germline CDR1 and CDR2: LGHNA and YSLEER. With 0 bases clipped from V and 5 bases from J, the junction kept 13 bases outside the gene matches. The CDR3 runs to 18 residues. The CDR3 bases are TGCGCCAGCAGCCAAGATGAAAGCGGGGGAGCCGTCGGAGATACGCAGTATTTT. It translates to CASSQDESGGAVGDTQYF.